Listed below are T cell receptor beta chains from one sample, sequenced in a study of blood T cells in healthy people across ages. TCRdb re-derived calls from the 5' RACE reads in MiXCR, one entry per CDR3 protein. The table lists more than 650,000 distinct CDR3 sequences, 20% to 25% of them singletons. Sequences were obtained from blood. The receptors here all came from a man in his 70s in good health. Each CDR3 is given with its conserved first and last residue. D genes are given only for firm matches. Not every row has a clone size; where given, it reads once, few, many or a size class.

TRBJ2-7 few - TRBV29-1 TGCGGGCCGGCTCCCCTAATACTTTACGAGCAGTACTTC CGPAPLILYEQYF
TRBJ2-3 few - TRBV24-1 TGTGCCACCAGTGTTCCAGGTTTGGATACGCAGTATTTT CATSVPGLDTQYF
TRBJ2-4 few - TRBV4-3 TGCGCCAGCAGCCAAAGAACTCACGGAGCCAAAAACATTCAGTACTTC CASSQRTHGAKNIQYF
TRBJ1-2 few - TRBV7-6 TGTGCCAGTCGACAGGATCAGAACTATGGCTACACCTTC CASRQDQNYGYTF
TRBJ2-3 few - TRBV4-1 TGCGCCAGCAGCCTGGCCTGGGGGTTGGGGGCAGATACGCAGTATTTT CASSLAWGLGADTQYF
TRBJ2-3 few TRBD2 TRBV3-1 TGTGCCAGCAGCCAAGGCAGGACTAGCGGGGGGGCGGTATCAGATACGCAGTATTTT CASSQGRTSGGAVSDTQYF
TRBJ2-1 few - TRBV15 TGTGCCACCAGCACGGACTTGCTGTACAATGAGCAGTTCTTC CATSTDLLYNEQFF
TRBJ2-1 - - TRBV27 TGTGCCACTACAGCCCCAGGGGCCAATGAGCAGTTCTTC CATTAPGANEQFF
TRBJ2-1 - - TRBV12-3/TRBV12-4 TGTGCCAGCAGTACTGGGGCTAATGAGCAGTTCTTC CASSTGANEQFF
TRBJ1-4 - TRBD1 TRBV3-1 TGTGCCAGCAGCTCCCAGACAGGGTGGGATGAAGAACTGTTTTTT CASSSQTGWDEELFF